This TCR beta chain was recorded in a study of cytomegalovirus exposure and HLA in healthy donors. Across the whole study: For the roughly 400 genotyped donors, 75% to 90% fell within the Caucasian-associated ancestry cluster.

With 60 Vbeta and 13 Jbeta primers, the PCR was carried out. Profiled with immunoSEQ multiplex PCR; TCRdb holds only in-frame clones, not every one. The sample holds about 56,000 clones, around 85% seen once. This clonotype was sampled from a man in his forties in good health and CMV-seronegative. The sequenced material came from PBMCs.

CDR3 DNA sequence: TGTGCCAGCACCACCGGAGGAAGTCAGCCCCAGCATTTT. Its protein is CASTTGGSQPQHF. The J gene is TRBJ1-5, the V gene TRBV6-1; no firm D call. Trimming shortened V by 7 bases and J by 6 bases, and 13 bases separated the two germline ends. From germline, CDR1 is MNHNS and CDR2 SASEGT. There are 13 residues in the CDR3.